These 7 T cell receptor beta chains were sequenced from one sample in a study of T-cell reconstitution after alpha-beta-depleted transplantation in children. The authors prepared the TCRbeta library with unique molecular identifiers. From the PCR reads, TCRdb called clonotypes with MiXCR, one entry per CDR3 protein. This sample carries under 350,000 distinct CDR3 sequences, almost 10% of them seen once, and the ten largest clones take 10%. Material: PBMCs from the stem cell graft donor, obtained from the stem cell graft. These receptors originate from a human donor who donated a stem cell graft to a child with SCID.

This clonotype was seen only a few times. J is TRBJ1-4 and V is TRBV5-1, with a weak D call TRBD1 (5 bases). The CDR3 has 16 amino acids. Trimming removed 4 bases from V and 1 base from J, with 14 bases in between. In germline, CDR1 is SGHRS, CDR2 YFSETQ. The CDR3 coding sequence is TGCGCCAGCAGCATGCAGGGTTATGGAACTAATGAAAAACTGTTTTTT. This translates into CASSMQGYGTNEKLFF.

The chain couples TRBV9 to TRBJ2-1; the D gene is possibly TRBD1 (6 bases). The CDR3 totals 18 residues. V shed 0 bases and J shed 6 bases, with 22 bases lying between them. Germline CDR1 reads SGDLS; CDR2 reads YYNGEE. The CDR3 DNA is TGTGCCAGCAGCGTAGCTCCTCTCTCACAGGGCAAAATCAATGAGCAGTTCTTC. Translated: CASSVAPLSQGKINEQFF.

This chain connects TRBV6-1 to TRBJ1-5; D uncertain. Germline V gene lookup returns CDR1 MNHNS and CDR2 SASEGT. CDR3 size: 14 residues. Deletions cut 2 bases from V and 5 bases from J, with 10 bases between. In DNA form, the CDR3 reads TGTGCCAGCAGTGAATCCCAAGGACATCAGCCCCAGCATTTT. Its protein product is CASSESQGHQPQHF.

The rearrangement uses TRBV5-1 and TRBJ2-7; D unclear. Trimming left V 5 bases short and J 7 bases short, with 13 bases between. The CDR3 has 12 residues. Looked up from germline, CDR1 is SGHRS and CDR2 is YFSETQ. CDR3 region: CASRPTVGEQYF. CDR3 sequence (DNA): TGCGCCAGCAGGCCAACAGTGGGGGAGCAGTACTTC.

This clonotype was counted a few times. V gene TRBV11-2 combines with J gene TRBJ2-5; 10 bases match TRBD1. Germline CDR1 is SGHAT and CDR2 is FQNNGV. This CDR3 comprises 15 residues. V lost 5 bases to trimming and J lost 4 bases; unmatched junction nucleotides: 7. This CDR3 reads CASSNGQGVLETQYF. In DNA, the CDR3 is TGTGCCAGCAGCAATGGACAGGGGGTTTTAGAGACCCAGTACTTC.

V and J are TRBV5-1 and TRBJ2-1; 9 nucleotides match TRBD1. CDR1 is SGHRS and CDR2 is YFSETQ in the germline V gene. J gave up 4 bases and V 4 bases, and 3 bases lay outside the gene matches. The CDR3 runs to 14 residues. The CDR3 reads CASSRGTGYNEQFF. CDR3 DNA sequence: TGCGCCAGCAGCCGCGGGACAGGGTACAATGAGCAGTTCTTC.

This clonotype was counted between two and nine times. The rearrangement joins TRBV4-1 to TRBJ1-5; maybe TRBD1 (6 bases). The CDR3 contains 14 residues. Looked up from germline, CDR1 is MGHRA and CDR2 is YSYEKL. V dropped 1 base and J dropped 5 bases, with 9 bases sitting between them. Here the CDR3 reads CASSQGQADQPQHF. CDR3 nucleotide sequence: TGCGCCAGCAGCCAAGGACAGGCGGATCAGCCCCAGCATTTT.